A single sample is the source of the 9 T cell receptor beta chains below, sequenced in a study of response to subunit inactivated influenza vaccine. Each CDR3 protein is one row after TCRdb ran MiXCR on the RT-PCR reads. The sample consists of about 700,000 distinct CDR3 sequences, 11% to 15% of them appearing once. The sample was PBMCs from blood, taken approximately 15 days before vaccination. Receptor source: a man aged 50 or older who received an inactivated influenza vaccine.

This clonotype showed up just a few times. The gene calls are TRBV4-2 and TRBJ2-7; 10 bases agree with TRBD1. V lost 1 base, J lost 1 base, and 7 bases stayed unmatched. CDR3 length: 17 amino acids. The V gene's germline CDR1 is LGHNA and CDR2 YNFKEQ. CDR3 region: CASSQGGTGAYSYEQYF. CDR3 DNA: TGTGCCAGCAGCCAAGGCGGGACAGGGGCCTATTCCTACGAGCAGTACTTC.

This clonotype was counted many times. The chain uses TRBV7-9 and TRBJ2-3, with D possibly TRBD2 on 6 matching bases. CDR1 and CDR2 (germline): SEHNR, FQNEAQ (reference sequence). Trimming took 4 bases from V and 0 from J, leaving 11 bases between them. CDR3 size: 15 residues. The chain's CDR3 is CASSYLGTSTDTQYF. CDR3 DNA sequence: TGTGCCAGCAGCTACCTAGGGACTAGCACAGATACGCAGTATTTT.

This clonotype was detected ten times or more. The chain employs TRBV15 and TRBJ2-1; D is possibly TRBD2 (5 bases). V was shortened by 1 base and J by 1 base, with 23 bases between the two germline ends. Germline values: CDR1 LNHNV, CDR2 YYDKDF (reference sequence). This CDR3 is 20 amino acids long. The CDR3 bases are TGTGCCACCAGCAGAGGAAGGTGGGAGCGGACCTCAAAATCCTACAATGAGCAGTTCTTC. Protein product: CATSRGRWERTSKSYNEQFF.

The rearrangement joins TRBV19 to TRBJ2-1; 11 bases are shared with TRBD1. Germline V lookup: CDR1 LNHDA, CDR2 SQIVND (reference sequence). V gave up 4 bases and J gave up 5 bases; unmatched junction bases: 4. The CDR3 extends over 15 amino acids. The CDR3 protein is CASSRRTGGHNEQFF. DNA of the CDR3: TGTGCCAGTAGTAGGAGGACAGGGGGCCACAATGAGCAGTTCTTC.

In its sample, this clonotype was seen many times. V and J are TRBV3-1 and TRBJ2-2; the D gene is possibly TRBD2 (5 bases). The CDR3 is 13 residues long. Deletions cut 4 bases from V and 5 bases from J, with 8 bases between. CDR1 LGHDT and CDR2 YNNKEL come from the germline V gene (reference sequence). For the CDR3, the DNA is TGTGCCAGCAGCCCCCGAGGGACCGGGGAGCTGTTTTTT. Encoded protein: CASSPRGTGELFF.

This clonotype turned up a few times. The chain recombines TRBV27 with TRBJ2-1, with D hard to call. V was shortened by 0 bases and J by 1 base, with 13 bases between the two germline ends. Per germline, CDR1 MNHEY and CDR2 SMNVEV (reference sequence). CDR3 length: 17 residues. The CDR3 region has the DNA TGTGCCAGCAGTTTATCGTTGGGTAAGGGTTCCTACAATGAGCAGTTCTTC. Its protein is CASSLSLGKGSYNEQFF.

The chain links TRBV29-1 to TRBJ1-5; 8 bases are shared with TRBD1. Looked up from germline, CDR1 is SQVTM and CDR2 is ANQGSEA. CDR3 length: 14 residues. Trimming took 8 bases from V and 3 from J; bases not matched to a gene: 9. The CDR3 bases are TGCAGCACCGGACAGGGCGAATCCAATCAGCCCCAGCATTTT. Translated, it gives CSTGQGESNQPQHF.

This clonotype turned up a few times. CDR3 sequence (DNA): TGTGCCAGCAGGGAGGGACTAGCAGCTCCGAGGGATACGCAGTATTTT. Encoded protein: CASREGLAAPRDTQYF. The rearrangement links TRBV28 to TRBJ2-3; 9 bases line up with TRBD2. J was trimmed by 6 bases and V by 6 bases; bases with no gene match: 13. The CDR3 has 16 amino acids. Germline loops: CDR1 MDHEN, CDR2 SYDVKM.

This sequence joins TRBV15 and TRBJ1-5, with TRBD1 matching over 9 bases. Germline V lookup: CDR1 LNHNV, CDR2 YYDKDF (reference sequence). The CDR3 spans 16 residues. The junction had 4 bases not matched to a gene; V was cut back by 3 bases and J by 1 base. This CDR3 reads CATSSYRGPSNQPQHF. In DNA, the CDR3 is TGTGCCACCAGCAGTTACAGGGGGCCAAGCAATCAGCCCCAGCATTTT.